The 29 T cell receptor beta chains reported below all come from one sample, sequenced in a study of OX40 agonist ivuxolimab in advanced cancers. The receptor library was made with the immunoSEQ multiplex PCR assay. TCRdb retrieved this table from immuneACCESS and kept in-frame rearrangements only. Not all clones are present; in checked studies, unresolved V genes account for under half, and no reason is known for the remainder. The sample table contains more than 9,000 clones; only one count was recorded for about three quarters of them. The leading ten clones occupy about 19% of the sample. This specimen was CD4+ or CD8+ T cells sorted from blood, taken in a trial of the OX40 agonist ivuxolimab. The source of these receptors is an adult with an advanced solid tumor such as melanoma, head and neck, liver or kidney cancer.

This rearrangement joins TRBV13 to TRBJ2-2; 13 bases align to TRBD2. Trimming removed 5 bases from V and 8 bases from J; junction bases left unmatched: 8. From germline, CDR1 is PRHDT and CDR2 FYEKMQ (reference sequence). The CDR3 totals 16 residues. The DNA of the CDR3 is TGTGCCAGCAGCCCAGGACTAGCGGGAGCTGCGGGGGAGCTGTTTTTT. Translated: CASSPGLAGAAGELFF. The whole variable domain, filled in from reference TRBV13 and TRBJ2-2, reads AAGVIQSPRHLIKEKRETATLKCYPIPRHDTVYWYQQGPGQDPQFLISFYEKMQSDKGSIPDRFSAQQFSDYHSELNMSSLELGDSALYFCASSPGLAGAAGELFFGEGSRLTVL.

The V call is TRBV27, the J call TRBJ2-5, with a possible D match to TRBD1 (6 bases). Germline V gene lookup returns CDR1 MNHEY and CDR2 SMNVEV (reference sequence). V lost 0 bases, J lost 11 bases, and 13 bases lay in between. CDR3 length: 13 residues. CDR3 bases: TGTGCCAGCAGTTTATCTATCAAGGGGGAGCAGTACTTC. Protein sequence: CASSLSIKGEQYF.

This clone was found a few times. The chain carries TRBV15 and TRBJ2-7; D is unresolved. Trimming removed 1 base at V and 3 bases at J, with 13 bases between. The CDR3 is made up of 15 amino acids. Germline V gene sequence: CDR1 LNHNV, CDR2 YYDKDF (reference sequence). CDR3 loop: CATSRGSGLGYEQYF. CDR3 bases: TGTGCCACCAGCAGAGGGTCCGGGCTCGGCTACGAGCAGTACTTC.

This rearrangement joins TRBV2 to TRBJ2-5; TRBD1 agrees at 8 bases. V gave up 7 bases and J gave up 7 bases; unmatched junction bases: 11. This CDR3 contains 14 residues. Germline CDR1 SNHLY, CDR2 FYNNEI. CDR3 DNA sequence: TGTGCCAGCATGACAGGGGAACTCAGAGGGACCCAGTACTTC. It is translated as CASMTGELRGTQYF.

A remark on this clone: A single base separates this from a much larger clone, so it may be a read error. CDR3 DNA: TGTGCCAGCAGCGGACTAGCGGAACACTACGAGCAGTGCTTC. Translation gives CASSGLAEHYEQCF. The chain joins TRBV6-1 to TRBJ2-7; 10 bases are shared with TRBD2. Germline CDR1 MNHNS, CDR2 SASEGT. The CDR3 has 14 amino acids.

The chain employs TRBV18 and TRBJ2-1, with 7 bases fitting TRBD1. Germline lookup yields CDR1 KGHSH and CDR2 LQKENI. The V gene end was trimmed by 5 bases and the J gene end by 2 bases; junction bases not matched to a gene: 0. This CDR3 is built from 13 residues. CDR3 protein: CASSGTAYNEQFF. CDR3 in DNA: TGTGCCAGCTCAGGGACAGCCTACAATGAGCAGTTCTTC.

By frequency in the sample, this clone is medium-sized. The chain links TRBV6-5 to TRBJ2-2; TRBD1 matches 7 bases. V lost 2 bases, J lost 3 bases, and 3 bases stayed unmatched. The CDR3 runs to 15 residues. In germline, CDR1 is MNHEY, CDR2 SVGAGI. The CDR3 protein is CASSYVQGYTGELFF. The CDR3 DNA sequence: TGTGCCAGCAGTTACGTACAGGGGTACACCGGGGAGCTGTTTTTT.

This clone was picked up one time. The chain joins TRBV18 to TRBJ1-4, with TRBD1 identical over 8 bases. The CDR3 is 17 amino acids. The germline gives CDR1 KGHSH, CDR2 LQKENI. The V segment lost 5 bases and the J segment 1 base; nucleotides outside the gene matches: 9. This chain's CDR3 is CASSAPGQVKTNEKLFF. For the CDR3, the DNA is TGTGCCAGCTCAGCGCCGGGACAGGTGAAAACTAATGAAAAACTGTTTTTT.

This rearrangement joins TRBV7-2 to TRBJ1-1; the match to TRBD1 covers 10 bases. CDR3 length: 16 amino acids. V lost 4 bases, J lost 0 bases, and 5 bases stayed unmatched. Germline CDR1 reads SGHTA; CDR2 reads FQGNSA. CDR3 loop: CASSYDRGRMNTEAFF. The CDR3 nucleotides are TGTGCCAGCAGCTACGACAGGGGGCGGATGAACACTGAAGCTTTCTTT.

The rearrangement joins TRBV30 to TRBJ2-1; 8 nucleotides align to TRBD2. Germline V CDR1 and CDR2: GTSNPN, SVGIG (reference sequence). V shed 0 bases and J 6 bases; nucleotides not matched to a gene: 13. This CDR3 is 17 amino acids long. In DNA form, the CDR3 reads TGTGCCTGGAGTGTAGGGCTAGCCGGGACTAGATTCAATGAGCAGTTCTTC. Protein product: CAWSVGLAGTRFNEQFF.

The table lists this clone with a few counts. At one end the junction does not follow the germline gene, possibly because of a read error. The chain links TRBV11-2 to TRBJ1-1; 7 nucleotides match TRBD1. This CDR3 has 14 amino acids. Looked up from germline, CDR1 is SGHAT and CDR2 is FQNNGV. The CDR3 region has the DNA TGTGCCAGCAGTGAACCGGACAGGAACGCTGAAGCTTTCTTT. Protein product: CASSEPDRNAEAFF.

The chain is built from TRBV6-6 and TRBJ1-1; tentatively, D is TRBD1 (5 bases). The CDR3 has 15 residues. In germline, CDR1 is MNHNY, CDR2 SVGAGI (reference sequence). V gave up 8 bases and J gave up 5 bases, with 21 bases separating them. The CDR3, as DNA: TGTGCCAGCGGATACCCGGGGCAGGGAAGGACTGAAGCTTTCTTT. Protein sequence: CASGYPGQGRTEAFF.

The chain uses TRBV11-2 and TRBJ2-7; D is undetermined. This CDR3 contains 15 residues. Germline-derived CDR1 and CDR2 are SGHAT and FQNNGV. V was cut by 0 bases and J by 0 bases, with 9 bases left in between. The CDR3 protein is CASSLEFGDSYEQYF. In nucleotides, the CDR3 is TGTGCCAGCAGCTTAGAGTTTGGCGACTCCTACGAGCAGTACTTC.

This chain joins TRBV5-6 and TRBJ1-2; 7 bases are shared with TRBD1. CDR3 size: 17 residues. After removal of 1 base from V and 3 bases from J, the junction contained 12 bases not matched to a gene. Germline V lookup: CDR1 SGHDT, CDR2 YYEEEE. For the CDR3, the DNA is TGTGCCAGCAGCTTGTACCGGGACAGCGGACCTGACTATGGCTACACCTTC. Residues: CASSLYRDSGPDYGYTF.

This rearrangement joins TRBV28 to TRBJ2-7; no reliable D call. There are 13 residues in the CDR3. Germline V lookup: CDR1 MDHEN, CDR2 SYDVKM. V was cut by 6 bases and J by 2 bases, with 11 bases left in between. CDR3 nucleotides: TGTGCCAGCAGCCGCCCTTATCCCTACGAGCAGTACTTC. This encodes CASSRPYPYEQYF. The whole variable domain, filled in from reference TRBV28 and TRBJ2-7, reads DVKVTQSSRYLVKRTGEKVFLECVQDMDHENMFWYRQDPGLGLRLIYFSYDVKMKEKGDIPEGYSVSREKKERFSLILESASTNQTSMYLCASSRPYPYEQYFGPGTRLTVT.

The genes are TRBV6-5 and TRBJ1-2; 8 bases are shared with TRBD1. The V gene's germline CDR1 is MNHEY and CDR2 SVGAGI. The CDR3 runs to 14 residues. Trimming at V came to 6 bases and at J to 5 bases, leaving 8 bases not matched to a gene. The CDR3 loop reads CASRGQGLGYGYTF. The CDR3 DNA is TGTGCCAGCAGAGGACAGGGCCTCGGGTATGGCTACACCTTC.

The gene calls are TRBV5-1 and TRBJ2-7, with 8 bases fitting TRBD2. V shed 1 base, J shed 2 bases, and the junction held 5 bases outside the gene matches. The V gene's germline CDR1 is SGHRS and CDR2 YFSETQ. The CDR3 extends over 15 amino acids. CDR3: CASSLTSGGPYEQYF. The CDR3, as DNA: TGCGCCAGCAGCTTGACGAGCGGGGGTCCCTACGAGCAGTACTTC.

The V call is TRBV9, the J call TRBJ2-1; 13 nucleotides agree with TRBD2. Germline CDR1 and CDR2: SGDLS and YYNGEE. This CDR3 region has 15 residues. Trimming cost V 0 bases and J 7 bases; bases outside gene matches: 1. The CDR3: CASSVGTSGSNEQFF. Written as DNA, the CDR3 is TGTGCCAGCAGCGTAGGGACTAGCGGGAGTAATGAGCAGTTCTTC.

The chain employs TRBV29-1 and TRBJ1-2; D gene uncertain. Trimming left V 0 bases short and J 3 bases short, with 14 bases between. Per germline, CDR1 SQVTM and CDR2 ANQGSEA. The CDR3 is made up of 15 amino acids. This chain's CDR3 is CSVEDNRVWDYGYTF. The CDR3 coding sequence is TGCAGCGTTGAAGATAATAGGGTTTGGGACTATGGCTACACCTTC.

V is TRBV7-9 and J is TRBJ2-3; 8 positions agree with TRBD2. Losses at the gene ends were 1 base for V and 0 bases for J; bases not matched to a gene: 9. Germline CDR1 SEHNR, CDR2 FQNEAQ (reference sequence). The CDR3 runs 18 residues. For the CDR3, the DNA is TGTGCCAGCAGCTTAGATCCCGACGGGAGGGATAGCACAGATACGCAGTATTTT. Translation: CASSLDPDGRDSTDTQYF.

As concerns this clone: One end of the junction fails to match germline, which may point to a read error. DNA of the CDR3: TGTGCTAGCAGCCACGGGACTAGCGGGAGTTACAATGAGCAGTTCTTC. This gives the protein CASSHGTSGSYNEQFF. This chain links TRBV7-7 with TRBJ2-1; the match to TRBD2 covers 14 bases. CDR1 is SSHAT and CDR2 is FNYEAQ in the germline V gene (reference sequence). The CDR3 has 16 residues.

The V and J genes are TRBV7-9 and TRBJ2-2; 7 bases align to TRBD2. CDR1 SEHNR and CDR2 FQNEAQ come from the germline V gene (reference sequence). The CDR3 has 18 amino acids. Trimming cost V 7 bases and J 2 bases; bases outside gene matches: 16. In nucleotides, the CDR3 is TGTGCCAGCACCCCGTTGGAGGCGGCGGGAGTTAACACCGGGGAGCTGTTTTTT. Encoded protein: CASTPLEAAGVNTGELFF.

The chain is built from TRBV7-6 and TRBJ1-1; 7 nucleotides agree with TRBD1. The trim removed 5 bases at V and 2 bases at J, leaving 11 bases unmatched. This CDR3 has 16 residues. Germline lookup yields CDR1 SGHVS and CDR2 FNYEAQ. The CDR3 bases are TGTGCCAGCAGCCTAACAGGGGACATAGGCAACACTGAAGCTTTCTTT. It yields the protein CASSLTGDIGNTEAFF. The whole variable domain, remainder taken from reference TRBV7-6 and TRBJ1-1, is GAGVSQSPRYKVTKRGQDVALRCDPISGHVSLYWYRQALGQGPEFLTYFNYEAQQDKSGLPNDRFSAERPEGSISTLTIQRTEQRDSAMYRCASSLTGDIGNTEAFFGQGTRLTVV.

The V call is TRBV27, the J call TRBJ2-3; no firm D call. V lost 5 bases and J 0 bases, leaving 9 bases between the germline ends. Looked up from germline, CDR1 is MNHEY and CDR2 is SMNVEV (reference sequence). This CDR3 is 14 amino acids long. The CDR3 is CASSQRVSTDTQYF. In nucleotides, the CDR3 is TGTGCCAGCAGTCAACGGGTGAGCACAGATACGCAGTATTTT.

The chain is built from TRBV27 and TRBJ2-7; perhaps TRBD1 as D (5 bases). V was pared by 2 bases and J by 1 base, with 12 bases between. The CDR3 spans 15 residues. The V gene's germline CDR1 is MNHEY and CDR2 SMNVEV (reference sequence). CDR3 in amino acids: CASSLTSTESYEQYF. DNA of the CDR3: TGTGCCAGCAGTTTAACCTCGACAGAGTCCTACGAGCAGTACTTC.

This clone was seen a few times. This chain uses TRBV13 with TRBJ2-7; TRBD2 might be the D (6 bases). The germline gives CDR1 PRHDT, CDR2 FYEKMQ (reference sequence). The CDR3 is 14 amino acids. Trimming left V 4 bases short and J 3 bases short, with 13 bases between. Here the CDR3 reads CASSSNYGSYEQYF. The CDR3 DNA follows: TGTGCCAGCAGCTCTAACTACGGGAGCTACGAGCAGTACTTC.

The J gene is TRBJ2-7, the V gene TRBV5-6; D is unclear. With 2 bases removed from V and 0 bases from J, the gap between germline ends came to 9 bases. The length of the CDR3 is 14 residues. Germline assignment: CDR1 SGHDT and CDR2 YYEEEE. The CDR3 is CASSLSDVSYEQYF. CDR3 DNA: TGTGCCAGCAGCTTAAGCGACGTCTCCTACGAGCAGTACTTC.

The chain uses TRBV2 and TRBJ2-1, with a possible D match to TRBD2 (6 bases). CDR1 is SNHLY, CDR2 FYNNEI, per germline. The CDR3 is made up of 17 amino acids. The V end was cut by 2 bases, the J end by 7 bases, with 21 bases between. CDR3 DNA: TGTGCCAGCAGTGAAAACCTCGGCGGGGACGGGGGAAATGAGCAGTTCTTC. Encoded protein: CASSENLGGDGGNEQFF.

This clone was counted a few times. J is TRBJ2-3 and V is TRBV19; D is ambiguous. The CDR3 is made up of 15 amino acids. Trimming took off 0 bases at V and 4 bases at J, with 11 bases between the two ends. Germline assignment: CDR1 LNHDA and CDR2 SQIVND (reference sequence). The CDR3: CASSIDQGSPDTQYF. As DNA, the CDR3 is TGTGCCAGTAGTATAGATCAAGGGTCCCCAGATACGCAGTATTTT.